These 18 T cell receptor beta chains share one sample of origin, sequenced in a study of T cells in Graves' hyperthyroidism and ophthalmopathy. TCR beta CDR3 regions were amplified from RNA. During a first-round RT-PCR of the TCR CDR3, the HTBI primer set was used. TCRdb passed the multiplex PCR reads through MiXCR, listing each CDR3 protein once. The sample includes 490,000 or so distinct CDR3 sequences, around 15% of them seen just once. The sample taken for sequencing was blood. The receptors derive from a woman in her thirties with Graves' ophthalmopathy.

At least ten counts were recorded for this clonotype. The chain joins TRBV7-2 to TRBJ2-1, with 11 positions matching TRBD2. This CDR3 comprises 18 residues. With V trimmed by 4 bases and J by 8 bases, 16 bases remained unmatched. The germline CDR1 and CDR2 sequences are SGHTA and FQGNSA. The CDR3 nucleotides are TGTGCCAGCAGCTCCTCGAGTGCCGGGACTAGCGGATGGCATGAGCAGTTCTTC. Translation: CASSSSSAGTSGWHEQFF.

This clonotype was detected many times. This chain uses TRBV30 with TRBJ1-1, with D possibly matching TRBD1 (5 bases). CDR3 length equals 15 residues. V gave up 1 base and J gave up 0 bases, with 12 bases separating them. CDR1 is GTSNPN and CDR2 is SVGIG in the germline V gene (reference sequence). As DNA, the CDR3 is TGTGCCTGGAGTGCTCGACAGACCGTGAACACTGAAGCTTTCTTT. Translation gives CAWSARQTVNTEAFF. The whole variable domain, remainder taken from reference TRBV30 and TRBJ1-1, is SQTIHQWPATLVQPVGSPLSLECTVEGTSNPNLYWYRQAAGRGLQLLFYSVGIGQISSEVPQNLSASRPQDRQFILSSKKLLLSDSGFYLCAWSARQTVNTEAFFGQGTRLTVV.

This clonotype has only a few counts. This chain uses TRBV7-9 with TRBJ2-1; 9 bases fit TRBD1. The CDR3 covers 16 residues. The J segment lost 6 bases and the V segment lost 5 bases, leaving 11 bases of the junction unmatched. Germline CDR1 and CDR2: SEHNR and FQNEAQ (reference sequence). CDR3 DNA: TGTGCCAGCAGCCCCCCGGGACAGGGTTTTCTCAATGAGCAGTTCTTC. Protein: CASSPPGQGFLNEQFF.

This clonotype came up a few times. The gene calls are TRBV19 and TRBJ1-1; 8 positions match TRBD1. The CDR3 consists of 12 residues. The junction had 12 bases not matched to a gene; V was cut back by 10 bases and J by 11 bases. Germline CDR1 reads LNHDA; CDR2 reads SQIVND (reference sequence). The chain's CDR3 is CAIGQGWGAAFF. DNA for the CDR3: TGTGCCATCGGACAGGGCTGGGGCGCCGCTTTCTTT.

Worth noting for this clonotype: A much larger clone differs by one base, so this may be a read error. The V gene is TRBV30, the J gene TRBJ2-5; maybe TRBD1 (5 bases). Germline loops: CDR1 GTSNPN, CDR2 SVGIG (reference sequence). The CDR3 is 14 residues long. The CDR3 reads CAWSGGAPQKTQYF. CDR3 nucleotide sequence: TGTGCCTGGAGTGGTGGGGCCCCCCAAAAGACCCAGTACTTC.

This clonotype was seen only a few times. This chain's CDR3 is CASSQDGTSGRSTGELFF. CDR3 nucleotides: TGTGCCAGCAGCCAAGATGGAACTAGCGGGAGGAGCACCGGGGAGCTGTTTTTT. The V call is TRBV3-1, the J call TRBJ2-2, with TRBD2 matching 12 bases. Germline trimming cut 0 bases from V and 4 bases from J; bases unmatched to any gene: 6. In germline, CDR1 is LGHDT, CDR2 YNNKEL (reference sequence). The CDR3 consists of 18 residues.

This clonotype showed up many times. This chain joins TRBV20-1 and TRBJ1-1; TRBD1 might be the D (5 bases). Germline V gives CDR1 DFQATT, CDR2 SNEGSKA (reference sequence). Trimming stripped 3 bases from V and 1 base from J, with 12 bases between. The CDR3 consists of 14 residues. The CDR3 DNA follows: TGCAGTGCTAGCGCAGGACACTCGAACACTGAAGCTTTCTTT. Protein sequence: CSASAGHSNTEAFF.

This clonotype was detected ten times or more. The chain couples TRBV3-1 to TRBJ2-3; 12 nucleotides agree with TRBD2. The CDR3 sequence is 15 residues long. CDR1 is LGHDT and CDR2 is YNNKEL in the germline V gene (reference sequence). V was clipped by 4 bases and J by 2 bases; unmatched bases: 1. The CDR3 spells CASSRLAGATDTQYF. The CDR3 DNA sequence: TGTGCCAGCAGCCGACTAGCGGGGGCCACAGATACGCAGTATTTT.

This clonotype was seen more than once but under ten times. The chain has TRBV20-1 and TRBJ2-3; D is unresolved. The length of the CDR3 is 12 residues. The V and J ends lost 4 bases and 2 bases respectively, with 7 bases between them. CDR1 is DFQATT and CDR2 is SNEGSKA in the germline V gene (reference sequence). The DNA of the CDR3 is TGCAGTGCTAAAAGGGCCACAGATACGCAGTATTTT. Its translation: CSAKRATDTQYF.

This clonotype was detected many times. V gene TRBV7-6 combines with J gene TRBJ1-2; 9 nucleotides line up with TRBD1. The CDR3 consists of 13 residues. Trimming took 5 bases from V and 7 from J; bases not matched to a gene: 5. Germline V lookup: CDR1 SGHVS, CDR2 FNYEAQ. For the CDR3, the DNA is TGTGCCAGCAGCACGGACAGGGGAGGTGGCTACACCTTC. This encodes CASSTDRGGGYTF.

Written as DNA, the CDR3 is TGTGCCAGCAGTTCTGACGACGAAAGATATCACACTGAAGCTTTCTTT. It translates to CASSSDDERYHTEAFF. The chain is built from TRBV28 and TRBJ1-1; D is uncertain. CDR1 is MDHEN and CDR2 is SYDVKM in the germline V gene. The CDR3 contains 16 residues. Between the trimmed V and J ends, which lost 4 bases and 3 bases, there was a span of 18 bases.

This clonotype was detected ten times or more. This rearrangement joins TRBV6-5 to TRBJ1-1, with D unclear. Trimming took 0 bases from V and 4 from J, leaving 9 bases between them. The germline V gene encodes CDR1 MNHEY and CDR2 SVGAGI. The CDR3 length is 14 residues. The CDR3 coding sequence is TGTGCCAGCAGTTACTCGACCACGAGCACTGAAGCTTTCTTT. Encoded protein: CASSYSTTSTEAFF.

Ten or more counts support this clonotype. The chain recombines TRBV27 with TRBJ1-1, with D perhaps TRBD1 (6 bases). This CDR3 contains 16 residues. CDR1 is MNHEY and CDR2 is SMNVEV in the germline V gene (reference sequence). Trimming cost V 7 bases and J 0 bases, with 18 bases left between them. CDR3 sequence reads: CASIFRAGAMNTEAFF. The CDR3 bases are TGTGCCAGCATCTTCCGGGCAGGGGCCATGAACACTGAAGCTTTCTTT.

The V call is TRBV18, the J call TRBJ1-4, with D maybe TRBD1 (6 bases). CDR3 length equals 14 residues. Trimming stripped 6 bases from V and 6 bases from J, with 14 bases between. The germline V gene encodes CDR1 KGHSH and CDR2 LQKENI. This CDR3 is CASSVGGADEKLFF. The CDR3, as DNA: TGTGCCAGCTCGGTCGGGGGCGCGGATGAAAAACTGTTTTTT.

The gene calls are TRBV7-2 and TRBJ2-6; no firm D call. Germline V gene lookup returns CDR1 SGHTA and CDR2 FQGNSA. V was clipped by 5 bases and J by 4 bases, with 12 bases between them. CDR3 length: 15 residues. Here the CDR3 DNA reads TGTGCCAGCAGCCCTCGGCTGGGAGGGGCCAACGTCCTGACTTTC. It yields the protein CASSPRLGGANVLTF.

J is TRBJ2-1 and V is TRBV24-1, with D maybe TRBD2 (5 bases). The germline V gene encodes CDR1 KGHDR and CDR2 SFDVKD. Deletions cut 5 bases from V and 3 bases from J, with 13 bases between. The CDR3 consists of 15 residues. This CDR3 reads CATSGRAGSYNEQFF. CDR3 DNA sequence: TGTGCCACCAGTGGAAGGGCGGGCAGCTACAATGAGCAGTTCTTC.

This clonotype was seen a handful of times. V is TRBV7-7 and J is TRBJ2-5, with TRBD2 matching 9 bases. V gave up 5 bases and J gave up 2 bases; unmatched junction bases: 12. This CDR3 is 17 amino acids long. Germline CDR1 SSHAT, CDR2 FNYEAQ (reference sequence). CDR3 in DNA: TGTGCCAGCAGCGCATTACGACTAGCGGACGAACAAGAGACCCAGTACTTC. Translated: CASSALRLADEQETQYF.

V is TRBV10-3 and J is TRBJ2-3; D is undetermined. Germline V gives CDR1 ENHRY, CDR2 SYGVKD. V was cut by 2 bases and J by 6 bases, with 3 bases left in between. The CDR3 is 11 residues long. The CDR3 loop is CAISEKDTQYF. The CDR3 nucleotides read TGTGCCATCAGTGAGAAGGATACGCAGTATTTT.